This entry features one TCR beta chain sequence. Antigen: not known. This sample is part of a study of T cell repertoires in cytomegalovirus infection. Study context: Public TCR beta signatures provided an indication of both CMV infection and a matching HLA type. Study findings and constraints: Cumulative frequency of public TCR beta families picked out carriers of CMV plus the relevant HLA. In two of eight donors, the top clonotype was HLA-C-restricted CMV-specific.

TCRdb re-derived calls from the reads in MiXCR, one entry per CDR3 protein. Of about 110,000 distinct CDR3 sequences listed, around 28% are singletons. V dropped 5 bases and J dropped 2 bases, with 13 bases sitting between them. The CDR3 contains 15 residues. The V call is TRBV12-3 or TRBV12-4, the J call TRBJ2-1; D unclear. The sample here was CD8+ T cells from cultured PBMCs, taken from culture after CMV antigen stimulation. The sequence derives from a human donor in good health (CMV status not recorded). Some clones in this sample may be carry-over from other donors' samples. CDR3 amino acids: CASSPGFGPYNEQFF. The CDR3, as DNA: TGTGCCAGCAGTCCGGGTTTTGGCCCCTACAATGAGCAGTTCTTC.